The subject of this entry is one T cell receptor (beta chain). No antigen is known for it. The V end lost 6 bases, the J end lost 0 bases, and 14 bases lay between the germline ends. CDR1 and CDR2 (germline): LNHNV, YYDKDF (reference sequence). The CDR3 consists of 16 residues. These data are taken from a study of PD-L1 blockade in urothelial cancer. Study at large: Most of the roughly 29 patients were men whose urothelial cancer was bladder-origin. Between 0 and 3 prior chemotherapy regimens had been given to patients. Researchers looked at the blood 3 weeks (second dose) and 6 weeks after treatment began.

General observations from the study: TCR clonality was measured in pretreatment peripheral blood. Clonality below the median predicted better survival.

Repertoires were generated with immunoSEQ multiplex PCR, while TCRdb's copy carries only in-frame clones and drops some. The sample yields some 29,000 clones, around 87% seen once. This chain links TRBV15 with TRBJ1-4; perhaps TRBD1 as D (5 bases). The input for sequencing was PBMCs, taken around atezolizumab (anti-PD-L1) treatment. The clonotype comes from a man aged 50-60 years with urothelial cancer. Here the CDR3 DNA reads TGTGCCACCAGTCTCCCCGGGGGGGCAACTAATGAAAAACTGTTTTTT. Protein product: CATSLPGGATNEKLFF.